These 4 T cell receptor beta chains were all obtained from the same sample, sequenced in a study of blood T cell repertoires in COVID-19. The data were produced by immunoSEQ multiplex PCR, yet TCRdb's version contains in-frame clones alone and is incomplete. The profile covers about 140,000 clones, with approximately 89% appearing a single time and about 1.7% taken by the ten largest. The specimen was peripheral blood. The receptors originated from a woman between 45 and 65 years old with acute or convalescent COVID-19.

The J gene is TRBJ2-1, the V gene TRBV12-2; the D call of TRBD2 is as the table states it, not checked on the DNA. TRBV12-2 is flagged as a pseudogene. The CDR3 is 16 residues long. Written as DNA, the CDR3 is TGTGCAAGTCGCTTAGGCCGCGGGAGGGGGTACAATGAGCAGTTCTTC. This codes for CASRLGRGRGYNEQFF.

The J gene is TRBJ2-2, the V gene TRBV20-1; TRBD1 matches 10 bases. V lost 3 bases, J lost 3 bases, and 10 bases stayed unmatched. From germline, CDR1 is DFQATT and CDR2 SNEGSKA (reference sequence). The CDR3 is 17 residues long. As DNA, the CDR3 is TGCAGTGCTAGTAACGCTGCGGGACAGGGGCACACCGGGGAGCTGTTTTTT. Amino acid sequence: CSASNAAGQGHTGELFF.

CDR3 sequence: CASSVGEPTSGGISYEQYF. The CDR3 bases are TGTGCCAGCAGCGTAGGGGAACCGACTAGCGGGGGAATCTCCTACGAGCAGTACTTC. V is TRBV9 and J is TRBJ2-7; 12 nucleotides line up with TRBD2. The J segment lost 0 bases and the V segment lost 0 bases, leaving 10 bases of the junction unmatched. The germline V gene encodes CDR1 SGDLS and CDR2 YYNGEE. The CDR3 consists of 19 residues. Looking up the rest from reference TRBV9 and TRBJ2-7 gives the full variable domain: DSGVTQTPKHLITATGQRVTLRCSPRSGDLSVYWYQQSLDQGLQFLIQYYNGEERAKGNILERFSAQQFPDLHSELNLSSLELGDSALYFCASSVGEPTSGGISYEQYFGPGTRLTVT.

The V gene is TRBV3-1 (or the pseudogene TRBV3-2), the J gene TRBJ2-7, with 8 bases lining up with TRBD2. Unmatched junction bases numbered 7, after V lost 0 bases and J lost 3 bases. CDR3 length: 16 residues. Per the germline V gene, CDR1 is LGHDT and CDR2 is YNNKEL (reference sequence). The CDR3 DNA sequence: TGTGCCAGCAGCCAAGAATATACCGGGACTAGCTACGAGCAGTACTTC. Its translation: CASSQEYTGTSYEQYF.